This T cell receptor (beta chain) was captured by sequencing in a study of T-cell reconstitution after alpha-beta-depleted transplantation in children. Unique molecular identifiers were incorporated during preparation of the TCRbeta library. In TCRdb, the PCR reads were re-called with MiXCR into one record per CDR3 protein. Among 70,000 to 100,000 distinct CDR3 sequences, 10% to 15% were seen once, and the ten largest hold 14%. This CDR3 is built from 14 residues. The V end lost 1 base, the J end lost 10 bases, and 16 bases lay between the germline ends. Germline CDR1 and CDR2: SGHTA and FQGNSA. This clonotype was counted many times.

Sample: PBMCs from the stem cell graft donor, taken from the stem cell graft. This clonotype was sampled from a human donor who donated a stem cell graft to a child with inherited bone marrow failure. The V gene is TRBV7-2, the J gene TRBJ2-5, with D perhaps matching TRBD2 (6 bases). In DNA form, the CDR3 reads TGTGCCAGCAGCTTAGTAGTGGGGGGATCGGACCAGTACTTC. Its protein is CASSLVVGGSDQYF.